This TCR beta chain came from a study of cytomegalovirus exposure and HLA in healthy donors. Study in general: Researchers previously reported finding fewer than 140 million unique TCR beta sequences from roughly 200 million T cells.

Use of 60 Vbeta and 13 Jbeta primers characterized the PCR. Using immunoSEQ multiplex PCR, the repertoire was profiled, and TCRdb retains in-frame clones only, with some absent. Of roughly 110,000 clones in the sample, around 85% are singletons; the top ten hold approximately 2%. In the case of this clone: Its matching antigen is unknown.

Findings and limits, study-wide: Owing to their indistinguishability, certain V segments, notably TRBV6-2 and TRBV6-3, were excluded. High sensitivity and specificity were reportedly achieved when the classifier diagnosed cytomegalovirus status. Cytomegalovirus-associated status was assigned to roughly 160 TCR beta chains.

V was pared by 2 bases and J by 6 bases, with 7 bases of the junction left unmatched. CDR1 and CDR2 (germline): GTSNPN, SVGIG (reference sequence). The CDR3 contains 15 residues. This receptor was identified in a young man in good health and CMV-seronegative. Material for sequencing was PBMCs. The chain is built from TRBV30 and TRBJ2-2; TRBD2 matches 9 bases. The DNA of the CDR3 is TGTGCCTGGAGTCCCAAAGCGGGGGGTTCCGGGGAGCTGTTTTTT. Translation: CAWSPKAGGSGELFF.